The 6 T cell receptor beta chains reported below all come from one sample, sequenced in a study of blood T cell repertoires in COVID-19. Using immunoSEQ multiplex PCR, the repertoire was profiled, and TCRdb retains in-frame clones only, with some absent. The profile shows over 85,000 clones, approximately 84% of them singletons. Material: peripheral blood. The receptors shown here come from a middle-aged man with active or convalescent COVID-19.

V gene TRBV7-3 combines with J gene TRBJ2-2; 10 bases match TRBD1. The germline CDR1 and CDR2 sequences are SGHTA and FQGTGA. The CDR3 extends over 19 amino acids. V trimming: 2 bases; J trimming: 6 bases; junction bases outside the gene matches: 15. The CDR3 loop reads CASSLLAFFGTGVSGELFF. CDR3 DNA sequence: TGTGCCAGCAGCTTATTGGCATTTTTTGGGACAGGGGTATCCGGGGAGCTGTTTTTT. Filled out from reference TRBV7-3 and TRBJ2-2, the complete variable domain reads GAGVSQTPSNKVTEKGKYVELRCDPISGHTALYWYRQSLGQGPEFLIYFQGTGAADDSGLPNDRFFAVRPEGSVSTLKIQRTERGDSAVYLCASSLLAFFGTGVSGELFFGEGSRLTVL.

V gene TRBV12-3 or TRBV12-4 combines with J gene TRBJ1-1; unclear D gene. CDR3 size: 13 residues. Trimming cost V 3 bases and J 3 bases, with 8 bases left between them. CDR3 DNA: TGTGCCAGCAGTTTGGCGGCGGACACTGAAGCTTTCTTT. It translates to CASSLAADTEAFF.

V is TRBV6-5 and J is TRBJ1-4, with D possibly being TRBD1 (6 bases). Germline CDR1 and CDR2: MNHEY and SVGAGI. The CDR3 loop spans 14 amino acids. V lost 6 bases and J 4 bases, leaving 12 bases between the germline ends. CDR3 sequence: CASSRQENNEKLFF. The CDR3 nucleotides read TGTGCCAGCAGCCGACAGGAAAATAATGAAAAACTGTTTTTT.

V is TRBV6-1 and J is TRBJ1-5; the D is unclear. The CDR3 covers 13 residues. Trimming removed 1 base at V and 7 bases at J, with 8 bases between. Germline assignment: CDR1 MNHNS and CDR2 SASEGT. The CDR3: CASSEGPQQPQHF. CDR3 in DNA: TGTGCCAGCAGTGAAGGGCCCCAGCAGCCCCAGCATTTT.

This chain uses TRBV4-2 with TRBJ2-3, with TRBD2 matching over 9 bases. The CDR3 runs to 16 residues. Germline CDR1 LGHNA, CDR2 YNFKEQ. J was trimmed by 2 bases and V by 4 bases; bases with no gene match: 7. The CDR3 reads CASSPRGGAATDTQYF. In DNA, the CDR3 is TGTGCCAGCAGCCCGCGCGGGGGGGCCGCCACAGATACGCAGTATTTT.

The gene calls are TRBV19 and TRBJ2-1, with 15 bases fitting TRBD2. Per germline, CDR1 LNHDA and CDR2 SQIVND (reference sequence). The J segment lost 0 bases and the V segment lost 3 bases, leaving 6 bases of the junction unmatched. This CDR3 region has 19 residues. CDR3 loop: CASSIMGLAGGSSYNEQFF. The CDR3 DNA is TGTGCCAGTAGTATTATGGGACTAGCGGGGGGCAGCTCCTACAATGAGCAGTTCTTC.